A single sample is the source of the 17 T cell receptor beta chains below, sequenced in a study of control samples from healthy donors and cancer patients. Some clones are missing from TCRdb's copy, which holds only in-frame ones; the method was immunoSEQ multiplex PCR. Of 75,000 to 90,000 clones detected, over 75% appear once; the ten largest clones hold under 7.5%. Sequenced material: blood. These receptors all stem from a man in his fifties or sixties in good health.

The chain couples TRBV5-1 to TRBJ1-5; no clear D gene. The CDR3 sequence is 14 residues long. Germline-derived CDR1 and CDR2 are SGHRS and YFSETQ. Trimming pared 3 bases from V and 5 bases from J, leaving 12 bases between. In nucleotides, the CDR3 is TGCGCCAGCAGCTCCTCCCCTGGGGATCAGCCCCAGCATTTT. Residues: CASSSSPGDQPQHF.

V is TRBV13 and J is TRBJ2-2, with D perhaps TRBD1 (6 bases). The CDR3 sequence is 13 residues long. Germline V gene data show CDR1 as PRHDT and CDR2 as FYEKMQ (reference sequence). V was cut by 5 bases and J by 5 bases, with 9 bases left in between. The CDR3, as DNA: TGTGCCAGCAGCCCAACAGGGACCGGGGAGCTGTTTTTT. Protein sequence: CASSPTGTGELFF.

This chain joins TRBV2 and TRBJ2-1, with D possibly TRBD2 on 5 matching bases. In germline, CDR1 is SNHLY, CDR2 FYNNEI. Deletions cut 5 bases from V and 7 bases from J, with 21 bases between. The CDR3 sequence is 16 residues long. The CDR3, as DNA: TGTGCCAGCAGTCGAGTTAGCGACACTAGAGGGAATGAGCAGTTCTTC. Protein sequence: CASSRVSDTRGNEQFF.

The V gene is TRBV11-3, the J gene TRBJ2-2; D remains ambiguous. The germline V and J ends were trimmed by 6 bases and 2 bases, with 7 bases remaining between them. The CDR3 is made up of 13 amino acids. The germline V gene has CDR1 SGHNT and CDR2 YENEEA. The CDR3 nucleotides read TGTGCCAGCAGGAAGGAAAACACCGGGGAGCTGTTTTTT. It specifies CASRKENTGELFF.

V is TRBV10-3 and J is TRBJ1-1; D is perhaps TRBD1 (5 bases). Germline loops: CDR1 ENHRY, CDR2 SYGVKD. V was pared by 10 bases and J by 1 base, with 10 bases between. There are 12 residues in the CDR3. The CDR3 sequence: CATRQGNTEAFF. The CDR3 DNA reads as TGTGCCACACGCCAGGGGAACACTGAAGCTTTCTTT.

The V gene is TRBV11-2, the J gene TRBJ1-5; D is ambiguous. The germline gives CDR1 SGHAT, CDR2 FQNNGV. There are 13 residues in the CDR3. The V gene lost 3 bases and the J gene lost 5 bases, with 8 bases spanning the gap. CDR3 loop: CASSFSPDQPQHF. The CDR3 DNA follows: TGTGCCAGCAGCTTTTCCCCCGATCAGCCCCAGCATTTT.

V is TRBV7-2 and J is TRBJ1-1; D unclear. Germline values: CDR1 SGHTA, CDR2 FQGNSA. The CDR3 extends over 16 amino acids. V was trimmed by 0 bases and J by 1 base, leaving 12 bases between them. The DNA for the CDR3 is TGTGCCAGCAGCTTAGCGAGGGTCGCGGGGAACACTGAAGCTTTCTTT. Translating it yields CASSLARVAGNTEAFF.

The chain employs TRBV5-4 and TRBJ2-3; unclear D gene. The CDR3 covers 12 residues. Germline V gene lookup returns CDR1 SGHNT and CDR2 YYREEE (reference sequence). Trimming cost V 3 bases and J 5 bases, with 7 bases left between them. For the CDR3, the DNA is TGTGCCAGCAGCTCTAAGATAGATACGCAGTATTTT. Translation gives CASSSKIDTQYF.

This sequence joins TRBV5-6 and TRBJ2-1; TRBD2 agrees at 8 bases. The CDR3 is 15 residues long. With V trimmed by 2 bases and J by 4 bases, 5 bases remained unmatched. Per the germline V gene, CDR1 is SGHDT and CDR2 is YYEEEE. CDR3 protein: CASSLSGGGYNEQFF. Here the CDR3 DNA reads TGTGCCAGCAGCTTAAGCGGGGGCGGATACAATGAGCAGTTCTTC.

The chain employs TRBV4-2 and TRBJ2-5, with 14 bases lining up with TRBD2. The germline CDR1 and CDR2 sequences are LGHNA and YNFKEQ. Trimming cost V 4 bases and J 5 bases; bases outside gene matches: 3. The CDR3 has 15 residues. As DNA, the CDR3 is TGTGCCAGCAGCCCGAGACTAGCGGGGGGGGAGACCCAGTACTTC. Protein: CASSPRLAGGETQYF.

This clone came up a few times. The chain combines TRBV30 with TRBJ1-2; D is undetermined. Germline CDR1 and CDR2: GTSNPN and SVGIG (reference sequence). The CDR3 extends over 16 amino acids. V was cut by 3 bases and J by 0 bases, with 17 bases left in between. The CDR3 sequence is CAWRRPRSGSNYGYTF. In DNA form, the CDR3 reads TGTGCCTGGAGACGACCACGGTCCGGTTCTAACTATGGCTACACCTTC.

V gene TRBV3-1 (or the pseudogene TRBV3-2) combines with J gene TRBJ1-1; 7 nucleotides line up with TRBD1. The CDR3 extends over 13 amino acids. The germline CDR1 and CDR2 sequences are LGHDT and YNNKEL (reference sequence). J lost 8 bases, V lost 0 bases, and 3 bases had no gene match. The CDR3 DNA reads TGTGCCAGCAGCCAAGAGAACAGGGGAGAAGCTTTCTTT. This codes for CASSQENRGEAFF.

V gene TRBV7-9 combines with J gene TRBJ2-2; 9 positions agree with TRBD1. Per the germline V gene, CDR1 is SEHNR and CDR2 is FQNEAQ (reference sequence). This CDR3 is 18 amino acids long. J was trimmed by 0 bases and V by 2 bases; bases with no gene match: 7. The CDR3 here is CASSLWGQGSPNTGELFF. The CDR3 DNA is TGTGCCAGCAGCTTATGGGGACAGGGCTCACCGAACACCGGGGAGCTGTTTTTT.

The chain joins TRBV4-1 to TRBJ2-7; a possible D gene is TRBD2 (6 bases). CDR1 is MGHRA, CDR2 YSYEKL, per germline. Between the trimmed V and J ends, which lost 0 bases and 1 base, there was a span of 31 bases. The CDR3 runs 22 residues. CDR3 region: CASSQEWAASGEVAFRSYEQYF. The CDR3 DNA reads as TGCGCCAGCAGCCAAGAATGGGCGGCGTCGGGGGAAGTCGCGTTTAGGTCCTACGAGCAGTACTTC.

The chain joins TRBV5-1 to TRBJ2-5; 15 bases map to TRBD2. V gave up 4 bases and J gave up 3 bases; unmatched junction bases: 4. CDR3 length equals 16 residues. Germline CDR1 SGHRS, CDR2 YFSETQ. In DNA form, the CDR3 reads TGCGCCAGCAGCCGGACTAGCGGGGGGGCGGAAGAGACCCAGTACTTC. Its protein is CASSRTSGGAEETQYF. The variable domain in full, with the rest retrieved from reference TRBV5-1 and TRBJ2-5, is KAGVTQTPRYLIKTRGQQVTLSCSPISGHRSVSWYQQTPGQGLQFLFEYFSETQRNKGNFPGRFSGRQFSNSRSEMNVSTLELGDSALYLCASSRTSGGAEETQYFGPGTRLLVL.

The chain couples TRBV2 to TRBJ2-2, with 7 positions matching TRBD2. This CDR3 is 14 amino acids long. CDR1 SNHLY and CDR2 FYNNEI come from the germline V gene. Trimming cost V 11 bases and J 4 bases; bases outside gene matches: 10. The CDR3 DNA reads TGTGCCGGGGGGGTGTCGAGGGGCACCGGGGAGCTGTTTTTT. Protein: CAGGVSRGTGELFF.

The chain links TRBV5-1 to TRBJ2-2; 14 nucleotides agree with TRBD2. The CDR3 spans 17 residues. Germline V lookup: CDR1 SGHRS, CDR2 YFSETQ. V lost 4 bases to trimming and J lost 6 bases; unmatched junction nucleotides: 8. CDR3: CASSERLAGGLAGELFF. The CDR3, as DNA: TGCGCCAGCAGCGAGAGACTAGCGGGGGGGCTTGCCGGGGAGCTGTTTTTT. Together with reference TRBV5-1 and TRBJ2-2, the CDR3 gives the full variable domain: KAGVTQTPRYLIKTRGQQVTLSCSPISGHRSVSWYQQTPGQGLQFLFEYFSETQRNKGNFPGRFSGRQFSNSRSEMNVSTLELGDSALYLCASSERLAGGLAGELFFGEGSRLTVL.